The 24 T cell receptor beta chains given below trace back to one sample, sequenced in a study of blood T cell repertoires in COVID-19. Using immunoSEQ multiplex PCR, the repertoire was profiled, and TCRdb retains in-frame clones only, with some absent. This table has under 95,000 clones, around nine tenths appearing once. The material sequenced was peripheral blood. These receptors were obtained from a man aged 55 to 69 with acute or convalescent COVID-19.

The V and J genes are TRBV5-1 and TRBJ1-1; weak D call: TRBD1 (5 bases). Per the germline V gene, CDR1 is SGHRS and CDR2 is YFSETQ. The length of the CDR3 is 14 residues. Trimming took 4 bases from V and 0 from J, leaving 10 bases between them. The CDR3 here is CASSTQDMNTEAFF. CDR3 sequence (DNA): TGCGCCAGCAGCACACAGGACATGAACACTGAAGCTTTCTTT.

V gene TRBV4-1 combines with J gene TRBJ1-1; D is uncertain. Looked up from germline, CDR1 is MGHRA and CDR2 is YSYEKL. This CDR3 has 13 residues. V lost 4 bases and J 4 bases, leaving 10 bases between the germline ends. CDR3 DNA: TGCGCCAGCAGCCCCCAGACTCCCACTGAAGCTTTCTTT. It translates to CASSPQTPTEAFF.

The chain joins TRBV3-1 (or the pseudogene TRBV3-2) to TRBJ2-3, with TRBD2 matching 13 bases. CDR3 length equals 17 residues. Trimming took 3 bases from V and 5 from J; bases not matched to a gene: 8. CDR1 is LGHDT, CDR2 YNNKEL, per germline (reference sequence). DNA of the CDR3: TGTGCCAGCAGCCAGGATAGACTAGCGGGGGGTGGAGATACGCAGTATTTT. Protein: CASSQDRLAGGGDTQYF.

The chain uses TRBV10-3 and TRBJ1-2; 7 nucleotides align to TRBD1. This CDR3 is built from 16 residues. Germline lookup yields CDR1 ENHRY and CDR2 SYGVKD. V trimming: 7 bases; J trimming: 0 bases; junction bases outside the gene matches: 11. CDR3 protein: CAIKQTTGTANYGYTF. The CDR3 bases are TGTGCCATCAAGCAAACTACCGGGACAGCTAACTATGGCTACACCTTC.

The rearrangement uses TRBV2 and TRBJ1-4; D perhaps matches TRBD1 (5 bases). The CDR3 is made up of 15 amino acids. Germline-derived CDR1 and CDR2 are SNHLY and FYNNEI. V lost 6 bases to trimming and J lost 2 bases, with 13 bases between them. This CDR3 reads CASSGGGSTNEKLFF. Written as DNA, the CDR3 is TGTGCCAGCAGCGGGGGAGGTTCTACTAATGAAAAACTGTTTTTT. Together with reference TRBV2 and TRBJ1-4, the CDR3 gives the full variable domain: EPEVTQTPSHQVTQMGQEVILRCVPISNHLYFYWYRQILGQKVEFLVSFYNNEISEKSEIFDDQFSVERPDGSNFTLKIRSTKLEDSAMYFCASSGGGSTNEKLFFGSGTQLSVL.

The gene calls are TRBV30 and TRBJ2-2; no definite D call. V lost 5 bases, J lost 2 bases, and 12 bases lay in between. The CDR3 consists of 14 residues. Germline CDR1 GTSNPN, CDR2 SVGIG (reference sequence). CDR3 bases: TGTGCCTGGGCCAAACACGTTAACACCGGGGAGCTGTTTTTT. It is translated as CAWAKHVNTGELFF.

V and J are TRBV10-3 and TRBJ1-1; D remains unclear. CDR1 and CDR2 from the germline V gene are ENHRY and SYGVKD. V was shortened by 6 bases and J by 3 bases, with 11 bases between the two germline ends. The CDR3 consists of 13 residues. The CDR3 is CAIRPVRDTEAFF. CDR3 in DNA: TGTGCCATCAGGCCGGTTCGAGACACTGAAGCTTTCTTT.

This chain uses TRBV6-2 or TRBV6-3 with TRBJ1-5, with D maybe TRBD1 (5 bases). Per the germline V gene, CDR1 is MNHEY and CDR2 is SVGEGT. There are 15 residues in the CDR3. V was pared by 2 bases and J by 6 bases, with 14 bases between. Here the CDR3 DNA reads TGTGCCAGCAGTTACGGGAGGGGACGGGGTCAGCCCCAGCATTTT. It yields the protein CASSYGRGRGQPQHF.

V usage is TRBV7-2 and J usage is TRBJ2-7, with 13 bases fitting TRBD2. Looked up from germline, CDR1 is SGHTA and CDR2 is FQGNSA. J lost 0 bases, V lost 5 bases, and 1 base had no gene match. This CDR3 contains 15 residues. The CDR3 bases are TGTGCCAGCAGCCGGACTAGCGGGAGCTCCTACGAGCAGTACTTC. Translated, it gives CASSRTSGSSYEQYF.

The V call is TRBV19, the J call TRBJ1-2; TRBD1 aligns across 7 bases. J was trimmed by 4 bases and V by 10 bases; bases with no gene match: 15. This CDR3 is 15 amino acids long. The V gene's germline CDR1 is LNHDA and CDR2 SQIVND (reference sequence). CDR3 sequence (DNA): TGTGCCACTCGTAGACAGGGCCAACACCTCTATGGCTACACCTTC. Amino acids: CATRRQGQHLYGYTF.

This sequence joins TRBV3-1 (or the pseudogene TRBV3-2) and TRBJ2-2; perhaps TRBD1 as D (6 bases). The germline CDR1 and CDR2 sequences are LGHDT and YNNKEL (reference sequence). The CDR3 consists of 13 residues. The ends were cut back, 6 bases at V and 6 bases at J, with 11 bases in the middle. The CDR3 bases are TGTGCCAGCAGTGTGACAGGACCCGGGGAGCTGTTTTTT. Its translation: CASSVTGPGELFF.

The rearrangement uses TRBV10-2 and TRBJ1-5, with D possibly being TRBD1 (6 bases). Germline lookup yields CDR1 WSHSY and CDR2 SAAADI. The CDR3 consists of 14 residues. The V end was cut by 0 bases, the J end by 4 bases, with 7 bases between. The CDR3 reads CASSESGGNQPQHF. In nucleotides, the CDR3 is TGCGCCAGCAGTGAGTCAGGGGGAAATCAGCCCCAGCATTTT.

The J gene is TRBJ2-2, the V gene TRBV3-1 (or the pseudogene TRBV3-2); D is ambiguous. The ends were cut back, 0 bases at V and 6 bases at J, with 8 bases in the middle. Germline CDR1 LGHDT, CDR2 YNNKEL (reference sequence). The CDR3 runs 14 residues. The CDR3 is CASSQDTVPGELFF. CDR3 DNA sequence: TGTGCCAGCAGCCAAGATACTGTCCCCGGGGAGCTGTTTTTT.

The chain couples TRBV23-1 to TRBJ2-2; D is perhaps TRBD1 (5 bases). TRBV23-1 is placed among ORFs of uncertain function. This CDR3 is 15 amino acids long. Trimming took off 0 bases at V and 6 bases at J, with 11 bases between the two ends. CDR3 bases: TGCGCCAGCAGTCAATCGATCACAGGTCCCGGGGAGCTGTTTTTT. Its protein product is CASSQSITGPGELFF.

The gene calls are TRBV5-8 and TRBJ1-1; TRBD1 aligns across 10 bases. The germline gives CDR1 SGHTS, CDR2 YDEGEE. V was clipped by 4 bases and J by 4 bases; unmatched bases: 1. This CDR3 has 13 residues. The CDR3, as DNA: TGTGCCAGCAGCAGGACAGGGGGCACTGAAGCTTTCTTT. It is translated as CASSRTGGTEAFF.

This chain connects TRBV5-6 to TRBJ2-7; D ambiguous. The CDR3 has 12 residues. Trimming stripped 0 bases from V and 3 bases from J, with 4 bases between. Germline CDR1 reads SGHDT; CDR2 reads YYEEEE. The DNA for the CDR3 is TGTGCCAGCAGCTTGGGAGGCTACGAGCAGTACTTC. Amino acids: CASSLGGYEQYF.

This clone came up once. The V and J genes are TRBV6-6 and TRBJ2-2; 7 bases are shared with TRBD1. The CDR3 is 15 residues long. Losses at the gene ends were 6 bases for V and 5 bases for J; bases not matched to a gene: 9. Germline values: CDR1 MNHNY, CDR2 SVGAGI (reference sequence). The CDR3 DNA follows: TGTGCCAGCAGCCCCCGGACAGGTCAAACCGGGGAGCTGTTTTTT. Its translation: CASSPRTGQTGELFF.

This rearrangement joins TRBV20-1 to TRBJ1-4; 8 nucleotides agree with TRBD1. CDR1 DFQATT and CDR2 SNEGSKA come from the germline V gene (reference sequence). The CDR3 has 14 amino acids. V was clipped by 3 bases and J by 6 bases; unmatched bases: 6. The CDR3 DNA is TGCAGTGCTAGTACGGGACAGGTGGATGAAAAACTGTTTTTT. This codes for CSASTGQVDEKLFF.

This rearrangement joins TRBV6-5 to TRBJ2-2, with D tentatively TRBD1 (6 bases). Germline values: CDR1 MNHEY, CDR2 SVGAGI. Deletions cut 8 bases from V and 2 bases from J, with 12 bases between. The length of the CDR3 is 14 residues. Here the CDR3 reads CASLGTLNTGELFF. The CDR3 DNA reads TGTGCCAGCTTGGGGACACTAAACACCGGGGAGCTGTTTTTT.

The rearrangement links TRBV2 to TRBJ1-4; TRBD1 is a possible D gene (5 bases). The V and J ends lost 2 bases and 13 bases respectively, with 11 bases between them. CDR3 length equals 12 residues. Germline lookup yields CDR1 SNHLY and CDR2 FYNNEI. The CDR3 region is CASSETGRRLFF. The CDR3 DNA is TGTGCCAGCAGTGAAACAGGCAGGAGACTGTTTTTT. The full variable domain, completed using reference TRBV2 and TRBJ1-4, is EPEVTQTPSHQVTQMGQEVILRCVPISNHLYFYWYRQILGQKVEFLVSFYNNEISEKSEIFDDQFSVERPDGSNFTLKIRSTKLEDSAMYFCASSETGRRLFFGSGTQLSVL.

This sequence joins TRBV30 and TRBJ2-5, with 8 nucleotides matching TRBD2. Germline V lookup: CDR1 GTSNPN, CDR2 SVGIG (reference sequence). Trimming cost V 5 bases and J 2 bases; bases outside gene matches: 4. The CDR3 is 13 residues long. CDR3 DNA: TGTGCCTGGGGACTAGCTATGCAAGAGACCCAGTACTTC. Translated, it gives CAWGLAMQETQYF.

The chain uses TRBV11-3 and TRBJ2-1; D may be TRBD2 (6 bases). Trimming removed 0 bases at V and 10 bases at J, with 10 bases between. CDR1 is SGHNT and CDR2 is YENEEA in the germline V gene. The CDR3 spans 13 residues. The CDR3 reads CASSLEGRDEQFF. The CDR3 DNA follows: TGTGCCAGCAGCTTAGAGGGGCGGGACGAGCAGTTCTTC.

This chain links TRBV10-2 with TRBJ1-1; 10 bases map to TRBD1. The ends lost 0 bases at V and 6 bases at J; junction bases unmatched: 10. CDR3 length equals 17 residues. Germline loops: CDR1 WSHSY, CDR2 SAAADI. In DNA form, the CDR3 reads TGCGCCAGCAGTGAGTCTGTCCTCGGGACAGGGGTGTCTGAAGCTTTCTTT. Translated: CASSESVLGTGVSEAFF.

Remarks on this clone: The junction differs from germline at one of its ends, possibly a read error. V gene TRBV7-2 combines with J gene TRBJ2-7, with 8 bases fitting TRBD1. CDR1 and CDR2 from the germline V gene are SGHTA and FQGNSA. The CDR3 runs to 14 residues. CDR3 region: CVSSPGQGPYEQYF. In DNA, the CDR3 is TGTGTCAGCAGTCCAGGACAGGGACCCTACGAGCAGTACTTC.